The 26 T cell receptor beta chains below were found in one sample sequenced in a study of cytomegalovirus exposure and HLA in healthy donors. PCR primers comprised 60 Vbeta and 13 Jbeta primers. The protocol was immunoSEQ multiplex PCR, while the TCRdb copy is restricted to in-frame clones and leaves out a portion. The repertoire holds about 89,000 clones, with 86% as singletons. The specimen sequenced was PBMCs. The receptors here all came from a man younger than 40 in good health and CMV-seropositive.

As regards this clone: At one of its ends the junction is not consistent with the germline gene, which may arise from a read error. This chain links TRBV19 with TRBJ2-2; perhaps TRBD2 as D (6 bases). The CDR3 has 10 residues. Germline loops: CDR1 LNHDA, CDR2 SQIVND (reference sequence). Written as DNA, the CDR3 is TGTGCCAGTGAGGGCGGGGAGCTGCTTTTT. Residues: CASEGGELLF. Variable domain in full (rest from reference TRBV19 and TRBJ2-2): DGGITQSPKYLFRKEGQNVTLSCEQNLNHDAMYWYRQDPGQGLRLIYYSQIVNDFQKGDIAEGYSVSREKKESFPLTVTSAQKNPTAFYLCASEGGELLFGEGSRLTVL.

The chain couples TRBV5-6 to TRBJ1-4, with 8 positions matching TRBD1. Trimming at V came to 1 base and at J to 3 bases, leaving 8 bases not matched to a gene. This CDR3 region has 17 residues. The germline CDR1 and CDR2 sequences are SGHDT and YYEEEE. DNA of the CDR3: TGTGCCAGCAGCTTGACAGGGGGGACAATGTCTAATGAAAAACTGTTTTTT. Protein: CASSLTGGTMSNEKLFF.

This chain uses TRBV7-2 with TRBJ2-2; the match to TRBD2 covers 7 bases. The CDR3 has 14 amino acids. The V and J ends lost 9 bases and 5 bases, in that order; junction bases with no gene match: 9. Germline CDR1 is SGHTA and CDR2 is FQGNSA. The CDR3 DNA is TGTGCCAGTCGAACTGGGGGGGGGACCGGGGAGCTGTTTTTT. Translating gives CASRTGGGTGELFF.

The V gene is TRBV14, the J gene TRBJ2-1; D perhaps matches TRBD1 (6 bases). The CDR3 totals 15 residues. The germline gives CDR1 SGHDN, CDR2 FVKESK. Trimming left V 2 bases short and J 3 bases short, with 11 bases between. The CDR3, as DNA: TGTGCCAGCAGCCAAATCGGACAGAACTACAATGAGCAGTTCTTC. As protein: CASSQIGQNYNEQFF. The variable domain in full, with the rest retrieved from reference TRBV14 and TRBJ2-1, is EAGVTQFPSHSVIEKGQTVTLRCDPISGHDNLYWYRRVMGKEIKFLLHFVKESKQDESGMPNNRFLAERTGGTYSTLKVQPAELEDSGVYFCASSQIGQNYNEQFFGPGTRLTVL.

The chain joins TRBV30 to TRBJ1-4, with D unresolved. CDR3 size: 13 residues. In germline, CDR1 is GTSNPN, CDR2 SVGIG (reference sequence). Trimming stripped 0 bases from V and 6 bases from J, with 8 bases between. The CDR3 reads CAWSVRRDEKLFF. CDR3 DNA sequence: TGTGCCTGGAGTGTGCGGCGCGATGAAAAACTGTTTTTT.

The chain combines TRBV9 with TRBJ2-1, with TRBD1 matching over 9 bases. This CDR3 has 22 amino acids. The V gene end was trimmed by 0 bases and the J gene end by 8 bases; junction bases not matched to a gene: 27. Germline-derived CDR1 and CDR2 are SGDLS and YYNGEE. CDR3 protein: CASSVGKLGFLREGQGEDEQFF. Written as DNA, the CDR3 is TGTGCCAGCAGCGTAGGAAAACTTGGTTTCCTTAGGGAGGGACAGGGTGAGGATGAGCAGTTCTTC.

The chain combines TRBV19 with TRBJ1-5; 8 bases line up with TRBD1. The CDR3 extends over 15 amino acids. CDR1 and CDR2 from the germline V gene are LNHDA and SQIVND (reference sequence). V gave up 3 bases and J gave up 6 bases; unmatched junction bases: 7. CDR3 residues: CASSIQGAIGQPQHF. In DNA, the CDR3 is TGTGCCAGTAGTATTCAGGGGGCTATAGGTCAGCCCCAGCATTTT.

J is TRBJ1-1 and V is TRBV29-1; D not resolved. Per the germline V gene, CDR1 is SQVTM and CDR2 is ANQGSEA. Trimming took 4 bases from V and 4 from J, leaving 4 bases between them. The CDR3 loop spans 10 amino acids. The CDR3 protein is CSVVSTEAFF. DNA for the CDR3: TGCAGCGTTGTATCCACTGAAGCTTTCTTT.

This chain connects TRBV6-4 to TRBJ2-3; 9 positions agree with TRBD2. The germline V gene encodes CDR1 MRHNA and CDR2 SNTAGT. V lost 4 bases, J lost 2 bases, and 10 bases stayed unmatched. The CDR3 has 17 residues. The CDR3 DNA follows: TGTGCCAGCAGTGCGAAGGCTAGCGGGACCAACACAGATACGCAGTATTTT. This encodes CASSAKASGTNTDTQYF.

This chain connects TRBV2 to TRBJ1-6; D gene unclear. Trimming took 2 bases from V and 9 from J, leaving 23 bases between them. The germline CDR1 and CDR2 sequences are SNHLY and FYNNEI. This CDR3 comprises 18 residues. CDR3 DNA: TGTGCCAGCAGTGAATCGTCTTGGAGCCAGCTATATGGTTCACCCCTCCACTTT. Residues: CASSESSWSQLYGSPLHF. The full variable domain, in which reference TRBV2 and TRBJ1-6 provide the parts outside the CDR3, is EPEVTQTPSHQVTQMGQEVILRCVPISNHLYFYWYRQILGQKVEFLVSFYNNEISEKSEIFDDQFSVERPDGSNFTLKIRSTKLEDSAMYFCASSESSWSQLYGSPLHFGNGTRLTVT.

The chain uses TRBV6-5 and TRBJ2-1; 8 bases fit TRBD1. The CDR3 runs to 15 residues. V trimming: 6 bases; J trimming: 6 bases; junction bases outside the gene matches: 10. Germline loops: CDR1 MNHEY, CDR2 SVGAGI. The CDR3 coding sequence is TGTGCCAGCAGAGATCAGGGGGCATCTGGCAATGAGCAGTTCTTC. Translated, it gives CASRDQGASGNEQFF.

The chain recombines TRBV9 with TRBJ2-7; 7 nucleotides align to TRBD2. The CDR3 has 14 residues. Germline loops: CDR1 SGDLS, CDR2 YYNGEE. J lost 4 bases, V lost 0 bases, and 4 bases had no gene match. The CDR3 DNA is TGTGCCAGCAGCGTAGAGGCGGGAGATTACGAGCAGTACTTC. It encodes CASSVEAGDYEQYF.

The chain couples TRBV2 to TRBJ2-2; possible D gene TRBD1, 5 bases. Trimming removed 4 bases from V and 0 bases from J, with 9 bases in between. The CDR3 covers 15 residues. CDR1 and CDR2 (germline): SNHLY, FYNNEI. The CDR3 sequence: CASSVTDANTGELFF. CDR3 sequence (DNA): TGTGCCAGCAGTGTGACAGACGCGAACACCGGGGAGCTGTTTTTT.

This sequence joins TRBV18 and TRBJ1-5; D not resolved. CDR3 length: 16 residues. Germline V lookup: CDR1 KGHSH, CDR2 LQKENI. V lost 0 bases to trimming and J lost 3 bases, with 12 bases between them. DNA for the CDR3: TGTGCCAGCTCACCACCCTGGGCAGTCGACAATCAGCCCCAGCATTTT. This codes for CASSPPWAVDNQPQHF.

V and J are TRBV5-1 and TRBJ2-3; D might be TRBD1 (6 bases). Trimming removed 0 bases at V and 6 bases at J, with 8 bases between. There are 13 residues in the CDR3. Germline loops: CDR1 SGHRS, CDR2 YFSETQ. CDR3 bases: TGCGCCAGCAGCTTGGGGGGGCGGGATACGCAGTATTTT. Its protein product is CASSLGGRDTQYF.

The chain employs TRBV5-4 and TRBJ1-2; D is unresolved. Trimming pared 4 bases from V and 4 bases from J, leaving 17 bases between. Looked up from germline, CDR1 is SGHNT and CDR2 is YYREEE (reference sequence). The CDR3 runs 15 residues. CDR3 DNA: TGTGCCAGCAGCGAGGGCAGTGAGGGCATCTATGGCTACACCTTC. Its protein is CASSEGSEGIYGYTF.

CDR3 amino acids: CASSLLAGARGYTF. DNA of the CDR3: TGTGCCAGCAGCTTACTCGCGGGGGCTCGGGGCTACACCTTC. V usage is TRBV7-9 and J usage is TRBJ1-2; TRBD1 might be the D (6 bases). CDR3 length equals 14 residues. The germline CDR1 and CDR2 sequences are SEHNR and FQNEAQ (reference sequence). V was pared by 2 bases and J by 8 bases, with 15 bases between.

V and J are TRBV10-3 and TRBJ2-3; 10 bases line up with TRBD1. J was trimmed by 2 bases and V by 2 bases; bases with no gene match: 4. The CDR3 extends over 16 amino acids. Germline V gene data show CDR1 as ENHRY and CDR2 as SYGVKD. In nucleotides, the CDR3 is TGTGCCATCAGTGAGGACAGGGGGCGCTTCACAGATACGCAGTATTTT. Amino acids: CAISEDRGRFTDTQYF.

The V gene is TRBV19, the J gene TRBJ1-4, with TRBD1 matching over 11 bases. V was pared by 6 bases and J by 8 bases, with 8 bases of the junction left unmatched. Germline V lookup: CDR1 LNHDA, CDR2 SQIVND (reference sequence). This CDR3 spans 15 amino acids. As DNA, the CDR3 is TGTGCCAGTAGCATCGGACAGGGGGCCCCCGAAAAACTGTTTTTT. Its protein product is CASSIGQGAPEKLFF.

A note on this clone: Other DNA sequences in the sample encode the same CDR3. V and J are TRBV6-1 and TRBJ1-3; 7 bases line up with TRBD1. This CDR3 has 14 amino acids. Losses at the gene ends were 3 bases for V and 2 bases for J; bases not matched to a gene: 1. Germline values: CDR1 MNHNS, CDR2 SASEGT. The CDR3 loop is CASSEQGAGNTIYF. In DNA, the CDR3 is TGTGCCAGCAGTGAGCAGGGGGCTGGAAACACCATATATTTT.

The CDR3 coding sequence is TGTGCCAGCAGTAGACAGGGGTCTCAGCCCCAGCATTTT. It yields the protein CASSRQGSQPQHF. This chain links TRBV28 with TRBJ1-5; 8 positions match TRBD1. V shed 5 bases, J shed 6 bases, and the junction held 3 bases outside the gene matches. From germline, CDR1 is MDHEN and CDR2 SYDVKM. The CDR3 totals 13 residues. The whole variable domain, filled in from reference TRBV28 and TRBJ1-5, reads DVKVTQSSRYLVKRTGEKVFLECVQDMDHENMFWYRQDPGLGLRLIYFSYDVKMKEKGDIPEGYSVSREKKERFSLILESASTNQTSMYLCASSRQGSQPQHFGDGTRLSIL.

This chain links TRBV2 with TRBJ2-7, with D hard to call. The CDR3 is 14 residues long. The germline V gene has CDR1 SNHLY and CDR2 FYNNEI. Trimming pared 0 bases from V and 3 bases from J, leaving 9 bases between. As DNA, the CDR3 is TGTGCCAGCAGTGAAGCGCTGAGAGGCTACGAGCAGTACTTC. It is translated as CASSEALRGYEQYF.

The chain recombines TRBV5-6 with TRBJ1-4; 7 positions match TRBD1. Looked up from germline, CDR1 is SGHDT and CDR2 is YYEEEE. There are 17 residues in the CDR3. Unmatched junction bases numbered 13, after V lost 3 bases and J lost 5 bases. The CDR3 is CASSSTRGRGVNEKLFF. CDR3 sequence (DNA): TGTGCCAGCAGCTCTACGAGGGGCAGGGGGGTAAATGAAAAACTGTTTTTT.

The gene calls are TRBV10-1 and TRBJ2-7, with D possibly matching TRBD2 (5 bases). The V end lost 0 bases, the J end lost 1 base, and 10 bases lay between the germline ends. In germline, CDR1 is WNHNN, CDR2 SYGVQD (reference sequence). The CDR3 length is 15 residues. CDR3: CASSESSSASYEQYF. In DNA, the CDR3 is TGCGCCAGCAGTGAGTCGAGTAGCGCATCCTACGAGCAGTACTTC.

This clone was seen only once. The chain joins TRBV6-7 to TRBJ2-2, with a possible D match to TRBD1 (5 bases). TRBV6-7 is annotated as an ORF whose role is uncertain. The CDR3 totals 15 residues. V gave up 4 bases and J gave up 2 bases, with 11 bases separating them. The CDR3 loop is CASSWAGPNTGELFF. CDR3 bases: TGTGCCAGCAGTTGGGCAGGGCCTAACACCGGGGAGCTGTTTTTT.

This clone has just one count. This chain joins TRBV5-8 and TRBJ1-2; 8 nucleotides match TRBD1. From germline, CDR1 is SGHTS and CDR2 YDEGEE. With 1 base clipped from V and 0 bases from J, the junction kept 2 bases outside the gene matches. CDR3 length equals 15 residues. CDR3 bases: TGTGCCAGCAGCTTGTGGGGACAGGCTAACTATGGCTACACCTTC. The encoded protein is CASSLWGQANYGYTF.